Below are 2 T cell receptor delta chains sequenced from a single sample in a study of gamma-delta T cells after stem cell transplantation. TCRdb used CATT to re-call clones from the RT-PCR reads. The table lists 990 or so delta-chain clones, 9.5% to 15% of them singletons, with approximately 60% in the top ten. Sequencing used gamma-delta T cells. The receptors come from a human donor. It is not recorded whose cells these are; they may come from a transplant donor.

As regards this clone: The protein TCRdb lists belongs to a much larger clone and differs from this DNA's translation at residue 13, which points to a read error; the protein shown is made from the DNA. This sample also contains other DNA sequences that code for the same CDR3. The CDR3 nucleotides are TGTGCCTGTGACACCGGTCCCTGGGGGTTGAGCTCCCGGGACACCCGACAGATGTTCTTC. It translates to CACDTGPWGLSSRDTRQMFF. The rearrangement links TRDV2 to TRDJ3; TRDD3 agrees at 7 bases. Germline V gives CDR1 GEAIGNYY, CDR2 EKD. The CDR3 is 20 residues long.

This clone qualifies as medium-sized. The same CDR3 is also encoded by other DNA sequences in this sample. V and J are TRDV3 and TRDJ1, with 11 bases identical to TRDD3. This CDR3 region has 21 residues. From germline, CDR1 is TVYSNPD and CDR2 GDNSRS (reference sequence). With V trimmed by 4 bases and J by 0 bases, 25 bases remained unmatched. The CDR3 here is CASSFVHVPNLGDTDTDKLIF. CDR3 sequence (DNA): TGTGCCTCCTCTTTCGTCCACGTCCCGAACCTGGGGGATACAGACACCGATAAACTCATCTTT.